Shown below are 21 T cell receptor beta chains from a single sample sequenced in a study of OX40 agonist ivuxolimab in advanced cancers. Clones were read by immunoSEQ multiplex PCR, and TCRdb kept only the in-frame ones, dropping some. The sample includes some 99,000 clones, 94% seen only once; the top ten take around 0.18%. The input for sequencing was CD4+ or CD8+ T cells sorted from blood, taken in a trial of the OX40 agonist ivuxolimab. These receptors were taken from an adult with an advanced solid tumor such as melanoma, head and neck, liver or kidney cancer.

This chain connects TRBV7-9 to TRBJ2-1, with D hard to call. This CDR3 contains 14 residues. Germline V gene data show CDR1 as SEHNR and CDR2 as FQNEAQ (reference sequence). V was shortened by 5 bases and J by 12 bases, with 20 bases between the two germline ends. The CDR3 sequence is CASSLAGPTMGQFF. The CDR3 region has the DNA TGTGCCAGCAGCCTGGCTGGGCCCACAATGGGGCAGTTCTTC.

The chain carries TRBV27 and TRBJ1-5; no definite D call. CDR1 MNHEY and CDR2 SMNVEV come from the germline V gene (reference sequence). V shed 3 bases and J shed 5 bases, with 20 bases lying between them. CDR3 length: 17 amino acids. CDR3 protein: CASSLWSAGYPYQPQHF. The CDR3 DNA sequence: TGTGCCAGCAGTTTGTGGAGCGCCGGTTACCCCTATCAGCCCCAGCATTTT.

This chain uses TRBV11-3 with TRBJ1-1, with D perhaps matching TRBD1 (6 bases). The CDR3 length is 17 residues. Germline V lookup: CDR1 SGHNT, CDR2 YENEEA. The V end was cut by 1 base, the J end by 2 bases, with 17 bases between. CDR3 coding DNA: TGTGCCAGCAGCTTAGGGGGCAGGGGCCGTACCAACACTGAAGCTTTCTTT. It encodes CASSLGGRGRTNTEAFF.

CDR3 nucleotides: TGTGCCAGCTATTTACGGGGGAACATGAACACTGAAGCTTTCTTT. It translates to CASYLRGNMNTEAFF. This chain joins TRBV6-1 and TRBJ1-1; TRBD1 might be the D (5 bases). Trimming removed 8 bases at V and 0 bases at J, with 16 bases between. Germline CDR1 MNHNS, CDR2 SASEGT. CDR3 length equals 15 residues.

The chain has TRBV7-9 and TRBJ2-7; D is possibly TRBD1 or TRBD2 (5 bases each). The CDR3 runs to 14 residues. Germline CDR1 and CDR2: SEHNR and FQNEAQ (reference sequence). With 7 bases removed from V and 0 bases from J, the gap between germline ends came to 13 bases. The CDR3 loop reads CASTPWGNSYEQYF. For the CDR3, the DNA is TGTGCCAGCACCCCGTGGGGGAACTCCTACGAGCAGTACTTC. Looking up the rest from reference TRBV7-9 and TRBJ2-7 gives the full variable domain: DTGVSQNPRHKITKRGQNVTFRCDPISEHNRLYWYRQTLGQGPEFLTYFQNEAQLEKSRLLSDRFSAERPKGSFSTLEIQRTEQGDSAMYLCASTPWGNSYEQYFGPGTRLTVT.

The chain is built from TRBV4-3 and TRBJ1-5; weak D call: TRBD1 (6 bases). The V gene lost 2 bases and the J gene lost 0 bases, with 11 bases spanning the gap. The CDR3 length is 16 residues. The V gene's germline CDR1 is LGHNA and CDR2 YSLEER. The CDR3 protein is CASSQQGGASNQPQHF. The CDR3 DNA reads as TGCGCCAGCAGCCAACAAGGGGGGGCTAGCAATCAGCCCCAGCATTTT.

The V call is TRBV28, the J call TRBJ1-1, with a possible D match to TRBD1 (6 bases). Germline-derived CDR1 and CDR2 are MDHEN and SYDVKM. Trimming cost V 3 bases and J 4 bases, with 15 bases left between them. The CDR3 extends over 15 amino acids. The CDR3 sequence: CASSFSGGVGTEAFF. The DNA for the CDR3 is TGTGCCAGCAGTTTTAGCGGGGGCGTGGGCACTGAAGCTTTCTTT.

V and J are TRBV18 and TRBJ2-5; maybe TRBD1 (6 bases). V lost 3 bases and J lost 3, with 11 bases in between. This CDR3 comprises 14 residues. CDR1 is KGHSH and CDR2 is LQKENI in the germline V gene. CDR3 protein: CASSPGTSEETQYF. As DNA, the CDR3 is TGTGCCAGCTCACCCGGGACATCTGAAGAGACCCAGTACTTC.

This clone has just a few counts. This sequence joins TRBV7-3 and TRBJ1-1; TRBD1 might be the D (5 bases). V lost 5 bases to trimming and J lost 1 base, with 17 bases between them. This CDR3 comprises 16 residues. From germline, CDR1 is SGHTA and CDR2 FQGTGA. The CDR3 protein is CASSPREGLGNTEAFF. The CDR3 DNA sequence: TGTGCCAGCAGCCCCAGGGAGGGCCTGGGGAACACTGAAGCTTTCTTT.

The chain links TRBV15 to TRBJ2-5; D is ambiguous. In germline, CDR1 is LNHNV, CDR2 YYDKDF (reference sequence). CDR3 size: 14 residues. Trimming removed 0 bases at V and 1 base at J, with 6 bases between. This chain's CDR3 is CATSRDIGQETQYF. The DNA for the CDR3 is TGTGCCACCAGCAGAGATATCGGCCAAGAGACCCAGTACTTC.

V usage is TRBV5-1 and J usage is TRBJ1-5, with D possibly matching TRBD1 (6 bases). The V end was cut by 0 bases, the J end by 4 bases, with 14 bases between. This CDR3 has 16 residues. The germline V gene has CDR1 SGHRS and CDR2 YFSETQ. DNA of the CDR3: TGCGCCAGCAGCTTGGAGGGGGTCGTAGGGAATCAGCCCCAGCATTTT. Translated: CASSLEGVVGNQPQHF.

The chain combines TRBV5-1 with TRBJ1-3, with a weak D call TRBD1 (6 bases). The germline V gene has CDR1 SGHRS and CDR2 YFSETQ. V lost 1 base and J lost 2, with 13 bases in between. This CDR3 spans 16 amino acids. This CDR3 is CASSLPPGTTGNTIYF. Here the CDR3 DNA reads TGCGCCAGCAGCTTGCCGCCCGGGACAACTGGAAACACCATATATTTT. Full variable domain (outside the CDR3, taken from reference TRBV5-1 and TRBJ1-3): KAGVTQTPRYLIKTRGQQVTLSCSPISGHRSVSWYQQTPGQGLQFLFEYFSETQRNKGNFPGRFSGRQFSNSRSEMNVSTLELGDSALYLCASSLPPGTTGNTIYFGEGSWLTVV.

The chain carries TRBV29-1 and TRBJ1-2; TRBD1 matches 9 bases. The CDR3 is 16 amino acids. J gave up 5 bases and V 5 bases, and 15 bases lay outside the gene matches. Germline V gene data show CDR1 as SQVTM and CDR2 as ANQGSEA. CDR3 sequence reads: CSVHTGGITPPYGYTF. CDR3 bases: TGCAGCGTTCATACAGGGGGCATCACCCCCCCATATGGCTACACCTTC. Complete variable domain (other parts from reference TRBV29-1 and TRBJ1-2): SAVISQKPSRDICQRGTSLTIQCQVDSQVTMMFWYRQQPGQSLTLIATANQGSEATYESGFVIDKFPISRPNLTFSTLTVSNMSPEDSSIYLCSVHTGGITPPYGYTFGSGTRLTVV.

This chain uses TRBV5-4 with TRBJ1-3, with no clear D. Germline assignment: CDR1 SGHNT and CDR2 YYREEE (reference sequence). V lost 3 bases, J lost 2 bases, and 12 bases lay in between. The length of the CDR3 is 15 residues. The DNA of the CDR3 is TGTGCCAGCAGCTCCCGACTTACGCCTGGAAACACCATATATTTT. This codes for CASSSRLTPGNTIYF.

The chain recombines TRBV11-3 with TRBJ1-1; no firm D call. The germline CDR1 and CDR2 sequences are SGHNT and YENEEA. Between the trimmed V and J ends, which lost 5 bases and 4 bases, there was a span of 8 bases. This CDR3 has 12 residues. In DNA form, the CDR3 reads TGTGCCAGCAGCCGTTTCGGCACTGAAGCTTTCTTT. It yields the protein CASSRFGTEAFF.

In the case of this clone: The sample has other DNA sequences that encode this CDR3 too. The J gene is TRBJ2-7, the V gene TRBV7-2; D gene unclear. Trimming took 3 bases from V and 1 from J, leaving 1 base between them. Germline values: CDR1 SGHTA, CDR2 FQGNSA. CDR3 length: 11 residues. For the CDR3, the DNA is TGTGCCAGCAGCTTGTCCTACGAGCAGTACTTC. Its translation is CASSLSYEQYF.

The chain's CDR3 is CASRDTGLTDTQYF. DNA of the CDR3: TGTGCCAGCAGAGACACAGGGTTAACAGATACGCAGTATTTT. The V gene is TRBV6-6, the J gene TRBJ2-3, with D perhaps TRBD1 (6 bases). V lost 6 bases to trimming and J lost 3 bases, with 13 bases between them. The CDR3 spans 14 residues. Germline assignment: CDR1 MNHNY and CDR2 SVGAGI (reference sequence).

This sequence joins TRBV2 and TRBJ1-5; the D is unclear. The germline V gene has CDR1 SNHLY and CDR2 FYNNEI. V lost 4 bases and J lost 3, with 4 bases in between. The CDR3 extends over 12 amino acids. The DNA of the CDR3 is TGTGCCAGCAGTGGGGCCAATCAGCCCCAGCATTTT. It specifies CASSGANQPQHF.

The V gene is TRBV5-1, the J gene TRBJ2-3; no clear D. Looked up from germline, CDR1 is SGHRS and CDR2 is YFSETQ. Trimming stripped 1 base from V and 7 bases from J, with 13 bases between. The CDR3 extends over 14 amino acids. The CDR3 DNA sequence: TGCGCCAGCAGCTTGTACGCAGGTACGAATACGCAGTATTTT. Encoded protein: CASSLYAGTNTQYF.

The V gene is TRBV7-2, the J gene TRBJ1-1; D possibly corresponds to TRBD1 (6 bases). The CDR3 has 14 amino acids. Trimming took off 2 bases at V and 4 bases at J, with 11 bases between the two ends. CDR1 SGHTA and CDR2 FQGNSA come from the germline V gene. The CDR3: CASSLSRGATEAFF. In DNA, the CDR3 is TGTGCCAGCAGCTTATCCAGGGGTGCCACTGAAGCTTTCTTT. Looking up the rest from reference TRBV7-2 and TRBJ1-1 gives the full variable domain: GAGVSQSPSNKVTEKGKDVELRCDPISGHTALYWYRQSLGQGLEFLIYFQGNSAPDKSGLPSDRFSAERTGGSVSTLTIQRTQQEDSAVYLCASSLSRGATEAFFGQGTRLTVV.

The CDR3 nucleotides read TGTGCCAGCTCACCCGGACAGGGTTTATGGGAGACCCAGTACTTC. Its protein product is CASSPGQGLWETQYF. The chain recombines TRBV18 with TRBJ2-5, with 8 bases matching TRBD1. The V gene's germline CDR1 is KGHSH and CDR2 LQKENI. Germline trimming cut 3 bases from V and 5 bases from J; bases unmatched to any gene: 8. The CDR3 spans 15 residues.